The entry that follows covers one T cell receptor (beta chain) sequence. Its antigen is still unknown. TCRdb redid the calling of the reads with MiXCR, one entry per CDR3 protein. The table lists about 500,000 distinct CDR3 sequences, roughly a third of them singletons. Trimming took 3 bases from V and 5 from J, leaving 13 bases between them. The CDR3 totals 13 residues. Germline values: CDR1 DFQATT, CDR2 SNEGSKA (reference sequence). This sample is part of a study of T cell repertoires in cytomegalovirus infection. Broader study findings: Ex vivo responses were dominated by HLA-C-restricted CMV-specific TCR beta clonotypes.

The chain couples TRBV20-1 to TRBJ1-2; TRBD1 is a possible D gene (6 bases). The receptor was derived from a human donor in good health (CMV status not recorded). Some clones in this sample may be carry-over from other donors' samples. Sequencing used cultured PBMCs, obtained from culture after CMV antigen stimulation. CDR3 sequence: CSARAQGGYGYTF. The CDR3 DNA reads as TGCAGTGCTAGGGCACAGGGTGGTTATGGCTACACCTTC.